This T cell receptor beta chain was found in a study of T cells in Graves' hyperthyroidism and ophthalmopathy. General study results and limits: Among clonotypes expanded in thyroid above 0.001, most were also found in blood.

This clonotype was seen at least ten times. What it binds is not known. The CDR3 extends over 15 amino acids. V dropped 4 bases and J dropped 4 bases, with 16 bases sitting between them. Germline assignment: CDR1 LNHDA and CDR2 SQIVND (reference sequence). Each ophthalmopathy patient scored at least 3 on the Clinical Activity Score and at least 4 on NOSPECS grade, with duration under 3 months. Investigators excluded patients with uncontrolled infection, other autoimmune disease, pregnancy or lactation. Diagnoses were established using clinical symptoms, serum thyroxine and TRAb, thyroid ultrasound and orbital computed tomography. Amplification of TCR beta CDR3 regions was performed using RNA transcripts as template. When the TCR CDR3 underwent first-round RT-PCR, the HTBI primer set was used. TCRdb reprocessed the multiplex PCR reads with MiXCR, giving one entry per CDR3 protein. Of about 520,000 distinct CDR3 sequences in the sample, less than 25% are singletons; the top ten hold approximately 10%.

The chain has TRBV19 and TRBJ1-2; D might be TRBD1 (5 bases). The sequencing sample was made of blood. This receptor was identified in a woman between 25 and 40 years old with Graves' ophthalmopathy. CDR3 amino acids: CASSTDRGALYGYTF. For the CDR3, the DNA is TGTGCCAGTAGTACCGATCGAGGGGCTCTCTATGGCTACACCTTC.